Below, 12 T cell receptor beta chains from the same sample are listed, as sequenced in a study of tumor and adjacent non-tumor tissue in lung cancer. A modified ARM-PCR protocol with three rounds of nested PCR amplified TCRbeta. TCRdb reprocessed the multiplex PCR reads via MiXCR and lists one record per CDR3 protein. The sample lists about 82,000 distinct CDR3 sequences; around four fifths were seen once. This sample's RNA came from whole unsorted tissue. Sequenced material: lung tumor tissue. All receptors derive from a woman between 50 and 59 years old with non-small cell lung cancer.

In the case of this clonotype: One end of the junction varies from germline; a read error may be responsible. CDR3 loop: CAGRTWDEEKLFF. CDR3 nucleotides: TGTGCCGGCAGGACATGGGACGAGGAAAAACTGTTTTTT. The rearrangement links TRBV6-1 to TRBJ1-4; TRBD1 is a possible D gene (5 bases). CDR3 length: 13 residues. Germline V gene lookup returns CDR1 MNHNS and CDR2 SASEGT.

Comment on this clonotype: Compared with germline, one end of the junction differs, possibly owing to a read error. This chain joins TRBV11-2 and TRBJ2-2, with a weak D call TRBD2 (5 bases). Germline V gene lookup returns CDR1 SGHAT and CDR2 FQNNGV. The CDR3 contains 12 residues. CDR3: CASSEFTGELFF. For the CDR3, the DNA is TGTGCCAGCAGTGAATTCACCGGGGAGCTATTTTTT.

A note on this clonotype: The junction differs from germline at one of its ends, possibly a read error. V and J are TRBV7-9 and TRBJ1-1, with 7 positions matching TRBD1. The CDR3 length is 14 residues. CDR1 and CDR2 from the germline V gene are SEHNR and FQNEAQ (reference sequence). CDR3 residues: CASSRDSGSTEALF. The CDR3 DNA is TGTGCCAGCAGCCGGGACAGCGGGAGCACTGAAGCTTTATTT.

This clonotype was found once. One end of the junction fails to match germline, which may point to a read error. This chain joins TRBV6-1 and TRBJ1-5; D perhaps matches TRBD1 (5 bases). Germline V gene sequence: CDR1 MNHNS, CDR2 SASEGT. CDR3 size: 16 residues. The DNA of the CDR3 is TGTGCCAGCAGTGAAAGGGCCTCCAGGGAGGACCAGCCCCGGCATTTT. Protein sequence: CASSERASREDQPRHF.

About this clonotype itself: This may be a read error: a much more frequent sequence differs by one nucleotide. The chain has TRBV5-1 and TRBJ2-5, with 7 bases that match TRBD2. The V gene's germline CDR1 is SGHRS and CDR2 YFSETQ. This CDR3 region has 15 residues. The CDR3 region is CASSLRAGDAEIQYF. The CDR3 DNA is TGCGCCAGCAGCTTGAGGGCGGGAGACGCAGAGATCCAGTACTTC.

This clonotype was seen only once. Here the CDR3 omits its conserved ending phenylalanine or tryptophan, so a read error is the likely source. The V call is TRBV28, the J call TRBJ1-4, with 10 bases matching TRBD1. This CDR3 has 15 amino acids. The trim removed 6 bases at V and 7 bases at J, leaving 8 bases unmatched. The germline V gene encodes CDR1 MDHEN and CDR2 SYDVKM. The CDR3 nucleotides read TGTGCCAGCAGCATCTCGGGACAGGGGTTTGAAAAACTGTTTCTT. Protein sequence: CASSISGQGFEKLFL.

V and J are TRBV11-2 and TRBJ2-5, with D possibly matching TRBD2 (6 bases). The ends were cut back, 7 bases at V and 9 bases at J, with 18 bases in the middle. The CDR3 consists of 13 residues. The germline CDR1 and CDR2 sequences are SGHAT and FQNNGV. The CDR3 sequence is CASNRQSWEAQYF. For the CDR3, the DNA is TGTGCCAGCAATCGACAGAGTTGGGAGGCCCAGTACTTC.

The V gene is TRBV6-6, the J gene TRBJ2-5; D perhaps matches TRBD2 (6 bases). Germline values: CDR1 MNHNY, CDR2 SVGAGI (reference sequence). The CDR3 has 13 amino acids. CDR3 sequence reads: CVSSPISGETQYF. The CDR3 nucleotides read TGTGTTAGCAGCCCTATTAGCGGAGAGACCCAGTACTTC.

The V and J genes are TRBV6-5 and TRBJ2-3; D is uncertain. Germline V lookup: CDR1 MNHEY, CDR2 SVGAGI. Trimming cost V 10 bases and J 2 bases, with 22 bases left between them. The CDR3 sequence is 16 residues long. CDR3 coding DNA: TGTGCCAATAGTTACTCGAGGTTCAGGTTCACAGATACGCAGTATTTT. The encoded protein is CANSYSRFRFTDTQYF.

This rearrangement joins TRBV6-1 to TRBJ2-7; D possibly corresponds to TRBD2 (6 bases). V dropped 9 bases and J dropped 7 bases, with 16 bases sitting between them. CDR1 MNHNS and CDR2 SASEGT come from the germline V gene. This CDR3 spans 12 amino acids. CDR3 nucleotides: TGTGCCAGGAGCTACATCGGACTAGAGCAGTACTTC. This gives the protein CARSYIGLEQYF.

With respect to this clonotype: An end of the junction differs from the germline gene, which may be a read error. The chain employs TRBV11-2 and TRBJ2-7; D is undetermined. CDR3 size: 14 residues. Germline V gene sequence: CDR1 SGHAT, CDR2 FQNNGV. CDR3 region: CASSFVVGLYEKYF. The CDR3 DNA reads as TGTGCCAGTAGCTTTGTGGTAGGATTATACGAGAAGTACTTC.

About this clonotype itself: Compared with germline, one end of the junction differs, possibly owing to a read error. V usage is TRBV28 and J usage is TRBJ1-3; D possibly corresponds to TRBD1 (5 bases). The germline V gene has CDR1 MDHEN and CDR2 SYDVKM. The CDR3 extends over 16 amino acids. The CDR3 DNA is TGCGCCGCCATGGGGCGGGGCGAACCCTCTGGAAACACCATATATTTT. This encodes CAAMGRGEPSGNTIYF.